A single sample gave rise to the 30 T cell receptor beta chains below, sequenced in a study of cytomegalovirus exposure and HLA in healthy donors. PCR employed 60 Vbeta and 13 Jbeta primers. TCRdb's copy holds only in-frame clones and misses some; the assay was immunoSEQ multiplex PCR. The sample includes about 170,000 clones, approximately 85% of them seen just once. Specimen: PBMCs. These TCRs come from a girl aged 2 to 10 in good health and CMV-seropositive.

The chain has TRBV19 and TRBJ1-2, with TRBD1 matching 8 bases. V lost 4 bases to trimming and J lost 2 bases; unmatched junction nucleotides: 3. Germline V gene data show CDR1 as LNHDA and CDR2 as SQIVND (reference sequence). CDR3 length equals 14 residues. CDR3 amino acids: CASSRQGANYGYTF. The CDR3 bases are TGTGCCAGTAGTAGGCAGGGGGCGAACTATGGCTACACCTTC.

The CDR3 DNA reads as TGTGCCAGCAACCTCTACAGGGACGGAGGCTACACCTTC. This gives the protein CASNLYRDGGYTF. This chain links TRBV6-6 with TRBJ1-2, with a weak D call TRBD1 (6 bases). Trimming pared 7 bases from V and 8 bases from J, leaving 17 bases between. The CDR3 is 13 residues long. Per germline, CDR1 MNHNY and CDR2 SVGAGI (reference sequence).

The gene calls are TRBV30 and TRBJ2-3; D unclear. This CDR3 has 13 amino acids. Germline-derived CDR1 and CDR2 are GTSNPN and SVGIG (reference sequence). V gave up 2 bases and J gave up 5 bases, with 11 bases separating them. The CDR3 nucleotides read TGTGCCTGGAGTTCCCTAAAAGTAGATACGCAGTATTTT. Translation gives CAWSSLKVDTQYF.

The chain is built from TRBV28 and TRBJ2-1, with 15 bases matching TRBD2. CDR3 size: 18 residues. After removal of 5 bases from V and 6 bases from J, the junction contained 11 bases not matched to a gene. CDR1 MDHEN and CDR2 SYDVKM come from the germline V gene. DNA of the CDR3: TGTGCCAGCAGTCCTTCGGGACTAGCGGGAGGAACAACCAATGAGCAGTTCTTC. It is translated as CASSPSGLAGGTTNEQFF.

The sample holds one count of this clone. The rearrangement links TRBV28 to TRBJ1-5; D is perhaps TRBD1 (6 bases). The germline V and J ends were trimmed by 5 bases and 2 bases, with 16 bases remaining between them. Germline CDR1 and CDR2: MDHEN and SYDVKM. The CDR3 is made up of 16 amino acids. The CDR3 region has the DNA TGTGCCAGCAGTCTCCTACAGGGAGCAGGCAATCAGCCCCAGCATTTT. It encodes CASSLLQGAGNQPQHF. The variable domain in full, with the rest retrieved from reference TRBV28 and TRBJ1-5, is DVKVTQSSRYLVKRTGEKVFLECVQDMDHENMFWYRQDPGLGLRLIYFSYDVKMKEKGDIPEGYSVSREKKERFSLILESASTNQTSMYLCASSLLQGAGNQPQHFGDGTRLSIL.

V is TRBV5-1 and J is TRBJ1-1, with TRBD1 matching 7 bases. Germline V lookup: CDR1 SGHRS, CDR2 YFSETQ. V lost 2 bases and J lost 1; bases outside the gene matches: 5. The CDR3 is 15 residues long. DNA for the CDR3: TGCGCCAGCAGCTTCTTTGACAGGGAGAACACTGAAGCTTTCTTT. It specifies CASSFFDRENTEAFF.

The chain is built from TRBV6-1 and TRBJ1-2; D remains unclear. The V end lost 0 bases, the J end lost 2 bases, and 10 bases lay between the germline ends. The CDR3 loop spans 15 amino acids. Per germline, CDR1 MNHNS and CDR2 SASEGT. CDR3 residues: CASSEALVRNYGYTF. The CDR3 DNA reads TGTGCCAGCAGTGAAGCGCTGGTCAGGAACTATGGCTACACCTTC.

Note on this clone: The sample has other DNA sequences that encode this CDR3 too. The J gene is TRBJ2-5, the V gene TRBV4-1; 7 positions match TRBD1. Germline assignment: CDR1 MGHRA and CDR2 YSYEKL. The CDR3 is 14 amino acids. After removal of 4 bases from V and 3 bases from J, the junction contained 5 bases not matched to a gene. For the CDR3, the DNA is TGCGCCAGCAGCCCATCCGGGACAGAAGAGACCCAGTACTTC. It specifies CASSPSGTEETQYF.

V and J are TRBV2 and TRBJ2-1; D uncertain. Trimming left V 7 bases short and J 5 bases short, with 9 bases between. This CDR3 is 12 amino acids long. Germline lookup yields CDR1 SNHLY and CDR2 FYNNEI. CDR3 residues: CASNDINNEQFF. The CDR3 DNA reads as TGTGCCAGCAACGACATCAACAATGAGCAGTTCTTC. Full variable domain (rest looked up from reference TRBV2 and TRBJ2-1): EPEVTQTPSHQVTQMGQEVILRCVPISNHLYFYWYRQILGQKVEFLVSFYNNEISEKSEIFDDQFSVERPDGSNFTLKIRSTKLEDSAMYFCASNDINNEQFFGPGTRLTVL.

The chain employs TRBV9 and TRBJ2-7; 8 bases are a match to TRBD2. Trimming at V came to 0 bases and at J to 5 bases, leaving 10 bases not matched to a gene. Germline CDR1 is SGDLS and CDR2 is YYNGEE. This CDR3 region has 16 residues. In DNA form, the CDR3 reads TGTGCCAGCAGCGTAGAAGCGGGAGACGGTTGGGACGAGCAGTACTTC. Protein: CASSVEAGDGWDEQYF.

The rearrangement joins TRBV9 to TRBJ2-5, with no clear D. The CDR3 spans 14 residues. CDR1 is SGDLS, CDR2 YYNGEE, per germline. V lost 0 bases, J lost 2 bases, and 8 bases lay in between. Here the CDR3 DNA reads TGTGCCAGCAGCGTAGCGGCAGGACAAGAGACCCAGTACTTC. Protein: CASSVAAGQETQYF.

The chain uses TRBV9 and TRBJ2-3, with D uncertain. CDR1 and CDR2 (germline): SGDLS, YYNGEE. The CDR3 loop spans 13 amino acids. V dropped 7 bases and J dropped 4 bases, with 13 bases sitting between them. CDR3 sequence reads: CASHAVFPDTQYF. CDR3 DNA sequence: TGTGCCAGCCACGCGGTATTCCCAGATACGCAGTATTTT.

The chain is built from TRBV5-8 and TRBJ2-7; the match to TRBD2 covers 7 bases. Per germline, CDR1 SGHTS and CDR2 YDEGEE. J gave up 6 bases and V 1 base, and 7 bases lay outside the gene matches. CDR3 size: 14 residues. DNA of the CDR3: TGTGCCAGCAGCTTGAGCGGGGACCGGAGCGAGCAGTACTTC. Its protein product is CASSLSGDRSEQYF.

Only a few counts were recorded for this clone. The V call is TRBV10-3, the J call TRBJ1-5, with 10 bases fitting TRBD1. With 6 bases clipped from V and 5 bases from J, the junction kept 1 base outside the gene matches. The germline V gene encodes CDR1 ENHRY and CDR2 SYGVKD. CDR3 length: 13 amino acids. CDR3 amino acids: CAIRDRGDQPQHF. In DNA, the CDR3 is TGTGCCATCAGGGACAGGGGGGATCAGCCCCAGCATTTT.

The chain couples TRBV5-1 to TRBJ1-4; no definite D call. V was clipped by 4 bases and J by 0 bases, with 13 bases between them. Germline assignment: CDR1 SGHRS and CDR2 YFSETQ. The CDR3 extends over 16 amino acids. As DNA, the CDR3 is TGCGCCAGCAGCGGAGGAAGGCGTGCAACTAATGAAAAACTGTTTTTT. As protein: CASSGGRRATNEKLFF.

This clone was detected only once. The chain links TRBV29-1 to TRBJ2-7; D possibly corresponds to TRBD1 (6 bases). This CDR3 is built from 14 residues. From germline, CDR1 is SQVTM and CDR2 ANQGSEA. The ends were cut back, 6 bases at V and 0 bases at J, with 15 bases in the middle. CDR3 nucleotide sequence: TGCAGCGTCACAACAGGGCGGAGCTCCTACGAGCAGTACTTC. It translates to CSVTTGRSSYEQYF.

The chain couples TRBV30 to TRBJ2-3, with D perhaps TRBD2 (5 bases). Trimming shortened V by 0 bases and J by 0 bases, and 10 bases separated the two germline ends. The CDR3 has 15 residues. Germline assignment: CDR1 GTSNPN and CDR2 SVGIG (reference sequence). The CDR3 reads CAWSVRRNSTDTQYF. CDR3 nucleotide sequence: TGTGCCTGGAGTGTCAGGAGGAATAGCACAGATACGCAGTATTTT.

The chain uses TRBV4-2 and TRBJ2-7, with 8 bases that match TRBD2. The CDR3 has 15 residues. Unmatched junction bases numbered 3, after V lost 0 bases and J lost 2 bases. Per germline, CDR1 LGHNA and CDR2 YNFKEQ. The CDR3 DNA reads as TGTGCCAGCAGCCAAGAATCTAGCGGGCCCTACGAGCAGTACTTC. This translates into CASSQESSGPYEQYF.

The CDR3 coding sequence is TGTGCCAGTAGTATAGGACTAGCGCAAGAGACCCAGTACTTC. Its translation is CASSIGLAQETQYF. The V gene is TRBV19, the J gene TRBJ2-5, with 8 bases aligning to TRBD2. CDR3 length equals 14 residues. With 1 base clipped from V and 2 bases from J, the junction kept 0 bases outside the gene matches. Germline assignment: CDR1 LNHDA and CDR2 SQIVND (reference sequence).

The rearrangement links TRBV19 to TRBJ1-5, with a weak D call TRBD1 (5 bases). The germline CDR1 and CDR2 sequences are LNHDA and SQIVND (reference sequence). Deletions cut 10 bases from V and 6 bases from J, with 13 bases between. The CDR3 sequence is 12 residues long. DNA of the CDR3: TGTGCCACCGCGGGGGAGTTTCAGCCCCAGCATTTT. It encodes CATAGEFQPQHF.

The chain links TRBV5-6 to TRBJ2-1; maybe TRBD2 (5 bases). V was trimmed by 1 base and J by 0 bases, leaving 14 bases between them. The CDR3 loop spans 17 amino acids. The germline V gene has CDR1 SGHDT and CDR2 YYEEEE. The DNA for the CDR3 is TGTGCCAGCAGCTTGTGGAGGAGAGGAGGCTCCTACAATGAGCAGTTCTTC. As protein: CASSLWRRGGSYNEQFF. Full variable domain (remainder filled in from reference TRBV5-6 and TRBJ2-1): DAGVTQSPTHLIKTRGQQVTLRCSPKSGHDTVSWYQQALGQGPQFIFQYYEEEERQRGNFPDRFSGHQFPNYSSELNVNALLLGDSALYLCASSLWRRGGSYNEQFFGPGTRLTVL.

This chain links TRBV10-3 with TRBJ2-5, with 9 bases aligning to TRBD2. CDR3 length equals 13 residues. Unmatched junction bases numbered 2, after V lost 9 bases and J lost 0 bases. The germline V gene has CDR1 ENHRY and CDR2 SYGVKD. DNA for the CDR3: TGTGCCATAGGGACTAGCAACCAAGAGACCCAGTACTTC. Protein sequence: CAIGTSNQETQYF.

This clone has only a few counts. The rearrangement links TRBV4-1 to TRBJ1-4, with a tentative D call TRBD1 (5 bases). V was cut by 0 bases and J by 3 bases, with 8 bases left in between. The CDR3 is 15 residues long. Germline CDR1 and CDR2: MGHRA and YSYEKL. CDR3 amino acids: CASSQDKQANEKLFF. The CDR3 DNA follows: TGCGCCAGCAGCCAAGATAAACAGGCTAATGAAAAACTGTTTTTT.

The chain links TRBV29-1 to TRBJ2-2, with D possibly TRBD1 on 5 matching bases. This CDR3 contains 14 residues. Germline assignment: CDR1 SQVTM and CDR2 ANQGSEA. V was cut by 7 bases and J by 3 bases, with 15 bases left in between. The CDR3 loop is CSAQGTRDTGELFF. In DNA form, the CDR3 reads TGCAGCGCTCAGGGAACACGGGACACCGGGGAGCTGTTTTTT.

This chain connects TRBV2 to TRBJ2-3, with D unclear. V was shortened by 3 bases and J by 6 bases, with 7 bases between the two germline ends. In germline, CDR1 is SNHLY, CDR2 FYNNEI. The CDR3 sequence is 12 residues long. Here the CDR3 DNA reads TGTGCCAGCAGTGAGGTGGAGGATACGCAGTATTTT. It codes for CASSEVEDTQYF.

The rearrangement uses TRBV4-1 and TRBJ2-1; 7 nucleotides line up with TRBD2. V shed 3 bases, J shed 1 base, and the junction held 12 bases outside the gene matches. The germline V gene has CDR1 MGHRA and CDR2 YSYEKL. CDR3 length: 18 amino acids. CDR3 protein: CASSQAVGRSPSYNEQFF. DNA for the CDR3: TGCGCCAGCAGCCAGGCGGTCGGGAGGAGCCCTTCCTACAATGAGCAGTTCTTC.

This rearrangement joins TRBV28 to TRBJ1-1; 9 positions match TRBD1. CDR3 length: 18 residues. V shed 8 bases, J shed 0 bases, and the junction held 16 bases outside the gene matches. CDR1 and CDR2 from the germline V gene are MDHEN and SYDVKM. The CDR3: CASGGQGWFQGVNTEAFF. CDR3 sequence (DNA): TGTGCCAGCGGCGGACAGGGGTGGTTTCAGGGTGTGAACACTGAAGCTTTCTTT.

This clone appeared a few times. For the CDR3, the DNA is TGTGCCAGCTCATGGTTGAGGGACACTGAAGCTTTCTTT. Amino acids: CASSWLRDTEAFF. This chain uses TRBV18 with TRBJ1-1; no clear D. The germline V gene has CDR1 KGHSH and CDR2 LQKENI. The CDR3 has 13 amino acids. Trimming pared 5 bases from V and 3 bases from J, leaving 10 bases between.

The chain links TRBV29-1 to TRBJ2-2; TRBD2 agrees at 8 bases. The CDR3 runs to 14 residues. CDR1 and CDR2 from the germline V gene are SQVTM and ANQGSEA. With V trimmed by 4 bases and J by 5 bases, 6 bases remained unmatched. The chain's CDR3 is CSVGSGAGTGELFF. CDR3 nucleotide sequence: TGCAGCGTTGGTAGCGGGGCGGGAACCGGGGAGCTGTTTTTT.

The V call is TRBV27, the J call TRBJ2-1; TRBD2 aligns across 11 bases. This CDR3 spans 15 amino acids. CDR1 is MNHEY, CDR2 SMNVEV, per germline (reference sequence). Trimming removed 3 bases from V and 5 bases from J; junction bases left unmatched: 3. CDR3: CASSFGTSGNNEQFF. DNA for the CDR3: TGTGCCAGCAGTTTCGGGACTAGCGGAAACAATGAGCAGTTCTTC.